Presented here are 21 T cell receptor beta chains from one specimen sequenced in a study of long-term antiretroviral therapy in people with HIV. The run of the v3.0 immunoSEQ assay was at survey level. Sequencing was performed with immunoSEQ multiplex PCR; in TCRdb, only in-frame clones are kept and a portion is missing. The sample has under 20,000 clones; around 94% are singletons. The sample was unsorted PBMCs, taken nearly 6.5 years after starting antiretroviral therapy. The receptors stem from a woman aged 45 to 65 with HIV.

J is TRBJ2-2 and V is TRBV27; D not certain. The V gene's germline CDR1 is MNHEY and CDR2 SMNVEV (reference sequence). V lost 3 bases to trimming and J lost 4 bases, with 6 bases between them. CDR3 length equals 13 residues. CDR3 sequence (DNA): TGTGCCAGCAGTTTTTGGGCCACCGGGGAGCTGTTTTTT. Translating it yields CASSFWATGELFF.

The chain has TRBV10-3 and TRBJ2-3; the D gene is possibly TRBD1 (6 bases). This CDR3 has 16 residues. Germline values: CDR1 ENHRY, CDR2 SYGVKD. V was pared by 0 bases and J by 4 bases, with 14 bases between. CDR3 DNA sequence: TGTGCCATCAGTGAGTCGGGGCAGGGGATCGCAGATACGCAGTATTTT. This translates into CAISESGQGIADTQYF.

This clone came up once. The chain links TRBV29-1 to TRBJ2-3, with unresolved D. Trimming pared 4 bases from V and 4 bases from J, leaving 15 bases between. The germline CDR1 and CDR2 sequences are SQVTM and ANQGSEA. This CDR3 has 14 residues. Written as DNA, the CDR3 is TGCAGCGTTGGAGCCCAACCCCGGGCAGATACGCAGTATTTT. This translates into CSVGAQPRADTQYF.

In nucleotides, the CDR3 is TGTGCCAGCAGTGAAGGGGGACCCCTTAATGAAAAACTGTTTTTT. Protein: CASSEGGPLNEKLFF. The chain employs TRBV2 and TRBJ1-4, with D perhaps matching TRBD1 (5 bases). CDR1 is SNHLY, CDR2 FYNNEI, per germline. The CDR3 spans 15 residues. Trimming shortened V by 1 base and J by 4 bases, and 10 bases separated the two germline ends.

In DNA, the CDR3 is TGTGCCAGCAGTTACTTTGGTGAGGGGGCTACTGAAGCTTTCTTT. This translates into CASSYFGEGATEAFF. The chain couples TRBV6-6 to TRBJ1-1; 7 bases map to TRBD1. The germline CDR1 and CDR2 sequences are MNHNY and SVGAGI (reference sequence). With 1 base clipped from V and 5 bases from J, the junction kept 7 bases outside the gene matches. CDR3 length: 15 amino acids.

The table lists this clone with a few counts. V and J are TRBV5-6 and TRBJ1-5, with 9 bases aligning to TRBD1. With 1 base clipped from V and 14 bases from J, the junction kept 13 bases outside the gene matches. The CDR3 has 15 residues. Germline-derived CDR1 and CDR2 are SGHDT and YYEEEE. CDR3 bases: TGTGCCAGCAGCTTGCACTCTCACCGGGACAGGGTCGAGCATTTT. Translated, it gives CASSLHSHRDRVEHF.

The genes are TRBV19 and TRBJ1-6; D gene ambiguous. Germline V gives CDR1 LNHDA, CDR2 SQIVND (reference sequence). This CDR3 has 16 amino acids. Between the trimmed V and J ends, which lost 5 bases and 0 bases, there was a span of 11 bases. The CDR3 DNA is TGTGCCAGTAGTGTCACCAGGAGCTCCTATAATTCACCCCTCCACTTT. Its translation is CASSVTRSSYNSPLHF.

This chain uses TRBV12-5 with TRBJ2-7; D might be TRBD2 (6 bases). Trimming pared 0 bases from V and 2 bases from J, leaving 14 bases between. The CDR3 totals 16 residues. Per germline, CDR1 LGHNT and CDR2 FRNRAP. The chain's CDR3 is CASGLVSGRIPYEQYF. The CDR3 nucleotides are TGTGCTAGTGGTTTGGTAAGCGGGCGGATACCCTACGAGCAGTACTTC.

The chain joins TRBV5-1 to TRBJ2-6, with D tentatively TRBD1 (5 bases). Germline CDR1 reads SGHRS; CDR2 reads YFSETQ. The CDR3 has 20 amino acids. Trimming shortened V by 0 bases and J by 0 bases, and 19 bases separated the two germline ends. The CDR3 coding sequence is TGCGCCAGCAGCTTGGCCTATCAGGGCAGAGGTCTCTCTGGGGCCAACGTCCTGACTTTC. Encoded protein: CASSLAYQGRGLSGANVLTF.

The chain couples TRBV30 to TRBJ2-3, with TRBD2 matching over 8 bases. The length of the CDR3 is 13 residues. Germline CDR1 GTSNPN, CDR2 SVGIG (reference sequence). Trimming at V came to 4 bases and at J to 4 bases, leaving 4 bases not matched to a gene. CDR3 in amino acids: CAWKGLGADTQYF. The CDR3 bases are TGTGCCTGGAAGGGACTAGGGGCAGATACGCAGTATTTT. The full variable domain, rest sourced from reference TRBV30 and TRBJ2-3, is SQTIHQWPATLVQPVGSPLSLECTVEGTSNPNLYWYRQAAGRGLQLLFYSVGIGQISSEVPQNLSASRPQDRQFILSSKKLLLSDSGFYLCAWKGLGADTQYFGPGTRLTVL.

The chain is built from TRBV7-9 and TRBJ1-1; the D is unclear. The CDR3 sequence is 12 residues long. Germline values: CDR1 SEHNR, CDR2 FQNEAQ (reference sequence). Trimming shortened V by 5 bases and J by 11 bases, and 15 bases separated the two germline ends. The CDR3 coding sequence is TGTGCCAGCAGCCGGGAGCTCACCGACGCTTTCTTT. It specifies CASSRELTDAFF.

This rearrangement joins TRBV7-9 to TRBJ2-3, with 14 bases aligning to TRBD2. The CDR3 covers 18 residues. Per germline, CDR1 SEHNR and CDR2 FQNEAQ (reference sequence). The V gene end was trimmed by 3 bases and the J gene end by 2 bases; junction bases not matched to a gene: 7. CDR3 protein: CASSLGGTSGRHTDTQYF. As DNA, the CDR3 is TGTGCCAGCAGCTTGGGCGGGACTAGCGGGAGACACACAGATACGCAGTATTTT.

As regards this clone: This CDR3 is also generated by other DNA sequences in the sample. The J gene is TRBJ2-1, the V gene TRBV27; D may be TRBD1 (6 bases). The germline gives CDR1 MNHEY, CDR2 SMNVEV (reference sequence). CDR3 length: 14 residues. Trimming shortened V by 3 bases and J by 4 bases, and 10 bases separated the two germline ends. Written as DNA, the CDR3 is TGTGCCAGCAGTTTTGGTACAGGGTACAATGAGCAGTTCTTC. Residues: CASSFGTGYNEQFF.

V and J are TRBV4-1 and TRBJ1-2; D remains ambiguous. Germline-derived CDR1 and CDR2 are MGHRA and YSYEKL. Trimming removed 1 base at V and 2 bases at J, with 11 bases between. CDR3 length: 15 amino acids. The DNA of the CDR3 is TGCGCCAGCAGCCAAGCCCTCCGAGGGAACTATGGCTACACCTTC. It translates to CASSQALRGNYGYTF.

This rearrangement joins TRBV19 to TRBJ2-3, with a weak D call TRBD2 (5 bases). From germline, CDR1 is LNHDA and CDR2 SQIVND (reference sequence). V was trimmed by 6 bases and J by 2 bases, leaving 6 bases between them. This CDR3 has 12 amino acids. Here the CDR3 DNA reads TGTGCCAGTAGCCGGGACACAGATACGCAGTATTTT. Amino acids: CASSRDTDTQYF. The full variable domain, with the rest looked up from reference TRBV19 and TRBJ2-3, is DGGITQSPKYLFRKEGQNVTLSCEQNLNHDAMYWYRQDPGQGLRLIYYSQIVNDFQKGDIAEGYSVSREKKESFPLTVTSAQKNPTAFYLCASSRDTDTQYFGPGTRLTVL.

The chain is built from TRBV5-1 and TRBJ2-2; 9 bases align to TRBD2. This CDR3 spans 16 amino acids. Looked up from germline, CDR1 is SGHRS and CDR2 is YFSETQ. With V trimmed by 1 base and J by 5 bases, 6 bases remained unmatched. The CDR3 is CASSLNSGRITGELFF. The CDR3 DNA sequence: TGCGCCAGCAGCTTGAATAGCGGGAGAATAACCGGGGAGCTGTTTTTT.

This clone was seen once. The chain links TRBV7-6 to TRBJ2-1; unclear D gene. Germline V gives CDR1 SGHVS, CDR2 FNYEAQ. The length of the CDR3 is 11 residues. V gave up 5 bases and J gave up 9 bases, with 8 bases separating them. The DNA of the CDR3 is TGTGCCAGCAGCCTATCGCGTGAGCAGTTCTTC. Its protein product is CASSLSREQFF.

V and J are TRBV10-3 and TRBJ2-2; TRBD2 is a possible D gene (6 bases). The CDR3 runs 15 residues. Trimming pared 8 bases from V and 2 bases from J, leaving 15 bases between. CDR1 ENHRY and CDR2 SYGVKD come from the germline V gene. Here the CDR3 DNA reads TGTGCCATCGCTGGGGGAGGAATAAACACCGGGGAGCTGTTTTTT. Translating gives CAIAGGGINTGELFF.

This chain joins TRBV6-7 and TRBJ2-3, with D unresolved. TRBV6-7 is marked as an open reading frame, function uncertain. The CDR3 covers 11 residues. The V end lost 6 bases, the J end lost 1 base, and 2 bases lay between the germline ends. This CDR3 is CASRGTDTQYF. DNA for the CDR3: TGTGCCAGCAGGGGCACAGATACGCAGTATTTT.

The gene calls are TRBV27 and TRBJ2-1; TRBD2 matches 14 bases. The junction had 3 bases not matched to a gene; V was cut back by 4 bases and J by 1 base. The CDR3 consists of 17 residues. Germline V lookup: CDR1 MNHEY, CDR2 SMNVEV (reference sequence). The CDR3 DNA reads TGTGCCAGCAGTTCCCGACTAGCGGGAGGGTCCTACAATGAGCAGTTCTTC. Amino acid sequence: CASSSRLAGGSYNEQFF.

V usage is TRBV6-4 and J usage is TRBJ1-1; the D gene is possibly TRBD1 (6 bases). V shed 6 bases and J shed 4 bases, with 15 bases lying between them. There are 14 residues in the CDR3. Germline CDR1 and CDR2: MRHNA and SNTAGT. The CDR3 bases are TGTGCCAGCAGGGCCGGGACAAGTAGCACTGAAGCTTTCTTT. The encoded protein is CASRAGTSSTEAFF.